The 22 T cell receptor beta chains listed next were all sequenced from one sample in a study of blood T cell repertoires in COVID-19 (dated by TCRdb to 2020 to 2021). Receptors were amplified or captured by the immunoSEQ multiplex PCR assay. In TCRdb, the immuneACCESS table is reduced to in-frame sequences with V and J assigned. These tables do not hold every clone; where another copy was compared, an unresolved V gene accounts for under half, and the others remain unexplained. The sample data list a few hundred thousand clones, and approximately 87% of these were observed just once. The ten largest make up roughly 2.9% of the sample. Sequenced material: peripheral blood. The receptor source for this set is a young woman with COVID-19, enrolled during active disease.

The chain links TRBV2 to TRBJ1-1, with 8 bases that match TRBD1. J gave up 1 base and V 7 bases, and 8 bases lay outside the gene matches. The CDR3 is 15 amino acids. Germline loops: CDR1 SNHLY, CDR2 FYNNEI. For the CDR3, the DNA is TGTGCCAGCACCGAGGACAGGGAAAGGAACACTGAAGCTTTCTTT. It codes for CASTEDRERNTEAFF.

This sequence joins TRBV15 and TRBJ1-6; D possibly corresponds to TRBD1 (5 bases). Germline loops: CDR1 LNHNV, CDR2 YYDKDF (reference sequence). V gave up 4 bases and J gave up 9 bases, with 19 bases separating them. There are 16 residues in the CDR3. CDR3 loop: CATSTSGLGVGSPLHF. The CDR3 DNA reads as TGTGCCACCAGCACCTCGGGACTCGGGGTGGGTTCACCCCTCCACTTT.

V usage is TRBV3-1 (or the pseudogene TRBV3-2) and J usage is TRBJ2-7, with TRBD2 matching 10 bases. Germline values: CDR1 LGHDT, CDR2 YNNKEL (reference sequence). Trimming cost V 4 bases and J 5 bases; bases outside gene matches: 14. The length of the CDR3 is 17 residues. As DNA, the CDR3 is TGTGCCAGCAGCCCTACCTCGAATCTAGCGGGAGAGGACGAGCAGTACTTC. Translating gives CASSPTSNLAGEDEQYF.

This clone was observed once. CDR3 sequence (DNA): TGTGCCAGTTCCAGTGGACAGGTGAACACCGGGGAGCTGTTTTTT. Encoded protein: CASSSGQVNTGELFF. The chain has TRBV6-5 and TRBJ2-2, with TRBD1 identical over 7 bases. With V trimmed by 9 bases and J by 1 base, 8 bases remained unmatched. The CDR3 consists of 15 residues. Looked up from germline, CDR1 is MNHEY and CDR2 is SVGAGI.

The chain is built from TRBV19 and TRBJ1-4; 8 nucleotides align to TRBD1. CDR1 is LNHDA and CDR2 is SQIVND in the germline V gene (reference sequence). Germline trimming cut 3 bases from V and 5 bases from J; bases unmatched to any gene: 8. The CDR3 runs to 16 residues. For the CDR3, the DNA is TGTGCCAGTAGTATCCCTCTGACAGGGGTCAATGAAAAACTGTTTTTT. This translates into CASSIPLTGVNEKLFF. The whole variable domain, filled in from reference TRBV19 and TRBJ1-4, reads DGGITQSPKYLFRKEGQNVTLSCEQNLNHDAMYWYRQDPGQGLRLIYYSQIVNDFQKGDIAEGYSVSREKKESFPLTVTSAQKNPTAFYLCASSIPLTGVNEKLFFGSGTQLSVL.

The chain has TRBV12-3 or TRBV12-4 and TRBJ1-5, with D possibly being TRBD1 (5 bases). The CDR3 has 13 residues. Trimming cost V 3 bases and J 7 bases, with 10 bases left between them. This CDR3 reads CASSLGGWQPQHF. The CDR3 DNA reads as TGTGCCAGCAGTTTGGGGGGTTGGCAGCCCCAGCATTTT.

The chain combines TRBV7-6 with TRBJ1-1, with a possible D match to TRBD1 (5 bases). CDR1 and CDR2 from the germline V gene are SGHVS and FNYEAQ. With 0 bases removed from V and 10 bases from J, the gap between germline ends came to 12 bases. The CDR3 extends over 13 amino acids. CDR3 nucleotide sequence: TGTGCCAGCAGCTTAGCCGGGACTGATAGAGCTTTCTTT. Translation: CASSLAGTDRAFF. The full variable domain, completed using reference TRBV7-6 and TRBJ1-1, is GAGVSQSPRYKVTKRGQDVALRCDPISGHVSLYWYRQALGQGPEFLTYFNYEAQQDKSGLPNDRFSAERPEGSISTLTIQRTEQRDSAMYRCASSLAGTDRAFFGQGTRLTVV.

The chain has TRBV5-1 and TRBJ2-3, with 9 positions matching TRBD2. Trimming took 4 bases from V and 5 from J; bases not matched to a gene: 5. CDR3 length: 14 residues. Germline V gene lookup returns CDR1 SGHRS and CDR2 YFSETQ. DNA for the CDR3: TGCGCCAGCAGCCCCCCGACTAGCGGAGATACGCAGTATTTT. It is translated as CASSPPTSGDTQYF.

This chain joins TRBV6-5 and TRBJ2-5, with 11 bases aligning to TRBD2. V lost 2 bases and J lost 1; bases outside the gene matches: 3. Germline CDR1 is MNHEY and CDR2 is SVGAGI. This CDR3 region has 16 residues. CDR3 nucleotide sequence: TGTGCCAGCAGTTACCCAGGACTAGCGGGCCAAGAGACCCAGTACTTC. Translation: CASSYPGLAGQETQYF.

The genes are TRBV30 and TRBJ1-4, with D tentatively TRBD1 (6 bases). From germline, CDR1 is GTSNPN and CDR2 SVGIG (reference sequence). V shed 0 bases and J shed 5 bases, with 13 bases lying between them. The CDR3 sequence is 15 residues long. CDR3 nucleotide sequence: TGTGCCTGGAGTGTATTTGGGACAAAGAATGAAAAACTGTTTTTT. It encodes CAWSVFGTKNEKLFF.

This clone was found once. The chain is built from TRBV7-9 and TRBJ1-1; unclear D gene. V shed 4 bases and J shed 8 bases, with 17 bases lying between them. Looked up from germline, CDR1 is SEHNR and CDR2 is FQNEAQ (reference sequence). The CDR3 length is 14 residues. CDR3 region: CASSSRTLGWEAFF. CDR3 sequence (DNA): TGTGCCAGCAGCTCCAGGACTCTGGGCTGGGAAGCTTTCTTT.

This clone was recorded only once. The chain combines TRBV23-1 with TRBJ2-7; TRBD2 aligns across 8 bases. TRBV23-1 is marked as an open reading frame, function uncertain. This CDR3 has 16 residues. The junction had 8 bases not matched to a gene; V was cut back by 0 bases and J by 4 bases. CDR3 in amino acids: CASSQSTGGPLYEQYF. The CDR3 DNA sequence: TGCGCCAGCAGTCAATCGACGGGAGGGCCTCTATACGAGCAGTACTTC.

This chain joins TRBV27 and TRBJ1-5, with 11 nucleotides matching TRBD1. Germline trimming cut 5 bases from V and 5 bases from J; bases unmatched to any gene: 5. The CDR3 spans 15 residues. The germline V gene encodes CDR1 MNHEY and CDR2 SMNVEV (reference sequence). This CDR3 is CASSSGTGGYQPQHF. DNA for the CDR3: TGTGCCAGCAGTAGCGGGACAGGGGGGTATCAGCCCCAGCATTTT.

The V gene is TRBV5-4, the J gene TRBJ2-2; no clear D gene. Germline V gene sequence: CDR1 SGHNT, CDR2 YYREEE (reference sequence). The CDR3 is made up of 14 amino acids. V was cut by 4 bases and J by 6 bases, with 13 bases left in between. The CDR3 loop reads CASSLSGQSGELFF. As DNA, the CDR3 is TGTGCCAGCAGCCTATCGGGTCAGTCCGGGGAGCTGTTTTTT.

The chain recombines TRBV27 with TRBJ2-2; D is unresolved. The CDR3 length is 13 residues. The V end lost 3 bases, the J end lost 7 bases, and 9 bases lay between the germline ends. Per the germline V gene, CDR1 is MNHEY and CDR2 is SMNVEV (reference sequence). This chain's CDR3 is CASSFGPIGELFF. In DNA form, the CDR3 reads TGTGCCAGCAGTTTTGGCCCGATCGGGGAGCTGTTTTTT.

This clone was seen a single time. In DNA, the CDR3 is TGCAGCGTTAATACAGGCGCCGAAGCTTTCTTT. Encoded protein: CSVNTGAEAFF. The rearrangement uses TRBV29-1 and TRBJ1-1, with D perhaps matching TRBD1 (5 bases). V shed 5 bases and J shed 8 bases, with 12 bases lying between them. Germline values: CDR1 SQVTM, CDR2 ANQGSEA. The CDR3 extends over 11 amino acids.

CDR3 residues: CASSATGANTEAFF. DNA of the CDR3: TGTGCCAGCAGTGCCACAGGCGCCAACACTGAAGCTTTCTTT. This chain joins TRBV28 and TRBJ1-1; maybe TRBD1 (5 bases). V gave up 5 bases and J gave up 2 bases, with 12 bases separating them. From germline, CDR1 is MDHEN and CDR2 SYDVKM. The CDR3 totals 14 residues. Full variable domain (outside the CDR3, taken from reference TRBV28 and TRBJ1-1): DVKVTQSSRYLVKRTGEKVFLECVQDMDHENMFWYRQDPGLGLRLIYFSYDVKMKEKGDIPEGYSVSREKKERFSLILESASTNQTSMYLCASSATGANTEAFFGQGTRLTVV.

The chain carries TRBV5-1 and TRBJ1-3, with D possibly TRBD1 on 5 matching bases. Between the trimmed V and J ends, which lost 0 bases and 0 bases, there was a span of 10 bases. Germline assignment: CDR1 SGHRS and CDR2 YFSETQ. CDR3 length: 16 amino acids. The CDR3 loop is CASSLDGGDSGNTIYF. For the CDR3, the DNA is TGCGCCAGCAGCTTGGATGGGGGGGACTCTGGAAACACCATATATTTT.

This chain uses TRBV5-6 with TRBJ1-1, with a possible D match to TRBD1 (5 bases). The germline CDR1 and CDR2 sequences are SGHDT and YYEEEE. Deletions cut 6 bases from V and 6 bases from J, with 15 bases between. The CDR3 length is 13 residues. The CDR3 is CASTRGESSEAFF. The CDR3, as DNA: TGTGCCAGCACAAGGGGCGAATCCTCTGAAGCTTTCTTT.

The chain combines TRBV5-1 with TRBJ2-1, with 11 nucleotides matching TRBD2. The CDR3 sequence is 17 residues long. Germline V gene data show CDR1 as SGHRS and CDR2 as YFSETQ. The trim removed 1 base at V and 4 bases at J, leaving 7 bases unmatched. The CDR3 DNA sequence: TGCGCCAGCAGCTTGAGCGGCGGGACTAGCGGTTACAATGAGCAGTTCTTC. This gives the protein CASSLSGGTSGYNEQFF.

This chain uses TRBV28 with TRBJ2-5, with unresolved D. The length of the CDR3 is 13 residues. Trimming removed 2 bases at V and 7 bases at J, with 11 bases between. Germline CDR1 MDHEN, CDR2 SYDVKM. CDR3 sequence (DNA): TGTGCCAGCAGTTTAGAGGCCACTCGGACCCAGTACTTC. This sequence encodes CASSLEATRTQYF.

This rearrangement joins TRBV3-1 (or the pseudogene TRBV3-2) to TRBJ1-1, with 7 bases aligning to TRBD1. The CDR3 runs to 12 residues. Germline CDR1 reads LGHDT; CDR2 reads YNNKEL (reference sequence). The V gene end was trimmed by 5 bases and the J gene end by 7 bases; junction bases not matched to a gene: 4. This CDR3 is CASSTGVSEAFF. The CDR3 DNA reads TGTGCCAGCAGCACAGGGGTAAGTGAAGCTTTCTTT.